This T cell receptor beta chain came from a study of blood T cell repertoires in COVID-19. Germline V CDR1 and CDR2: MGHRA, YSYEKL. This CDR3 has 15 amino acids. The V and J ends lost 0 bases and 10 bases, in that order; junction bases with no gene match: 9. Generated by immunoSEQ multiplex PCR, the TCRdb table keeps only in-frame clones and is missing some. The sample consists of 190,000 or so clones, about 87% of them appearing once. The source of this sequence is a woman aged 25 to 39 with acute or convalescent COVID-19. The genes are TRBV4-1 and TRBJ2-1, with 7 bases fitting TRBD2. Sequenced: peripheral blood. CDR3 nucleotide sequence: TGCGCCAGCAGCCAAGAGGCGGGAGTGGTTGGGGAGCAGTTCTTC. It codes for CASSQEAGVVGEQFF.